The source of this T cell receptor (beta chain) is a study of T cell responses to AZD1222 COVID-19 vaccine. Using immunoSEQ multiplex PCR, the repertoire was profiled, and TCRdb retains in-frame clones only, with some absent. The sample contains about 130,000 clones, roughly 86% of which appear only once. The CDR3 has 13 residues. V was shortened by 3 bases and J by 3 bases, with 5 bases between the two germline ends. The chain carries TRBV12-3 or TRBV12-4 and TRBJ2-2; D call uncertain. This TCR came from an adult in good health. This material consisted of peripheral blood, taken on day 0 of AZD1222 vaccination. The CDR3 nucleotides are TGTGCCAGCAGTTTTTCAGACACCGGGGAGCTGTTTTTT. The encoded protein is CASSFSDTGELFF.